The subject of this entry is one TCR beta chain. The sample belongs to a study of blood T cell repertoires in COVID-19. The overall study: Whether acute or convalescent, the COVID-19 samples came from the United States, Italy and Spain. PBMCs, B-cell-depleted T cells, or T cells were the source of the cDNA or gDNA that made up the material.

Per the original data handling: Amplification of reference gene primers was used by the study to estimate nucleated cell counts. Some clones are missing from TCRdb's copy, which holds only in-frame ones; the method was immunoSEQ multiplex PCR. V and J calls and clone size are copied from that table; D and trimming were computed from the DNA. The sample shows roughly 200,000 clones, roughly 88% of them seen only once. CDR1 SGHAT and CDR2 FQNNGV come from the germline V gene. V was clipped by 5 bases and J by 4 bases; unmatched bases: 4. This CDR3 has 15 amino acids. The sample taken for sequencing was peripheral blood. This chain uses TRBV11-2 with TRBJ2-1; 11 bases are shared with TRBD2. This sequence originates from a woman in her 30s with acute or convalescent COVID-19. The CDR3 DNA follows: TGTGCCAGCAGCAGTAGCGGGAGGGCATACAATGAGCAGTTCTTC. It specifies CASSSSGRAYNEQFF.